These 5 T cell receptor beta chains were all obtained from the same sample, sequenced in a study of neurological immune-mediated disorders. TCRdb analysed the 5' RACE reads with MiXCR anew, one entry per CDR3 protein. This table holds about 80,000 distinct CDR3 sequences, around 6% found once. Time point described: longitudinal time-point 2. The specimen sequenced was PBMCs. The receptors were sampled from a woman aged 60-75 years with multiple sclerosis.

This clonotype has at least ten counts. This chain links TRBV3-1 with TRBJ1-2; D is unclear. Germline V gene data show CDR1 as LGHDT and CDR2 as YNNKEL (reference sequence). V was clipped by 3 bases and J by 8 bases, with 13 bases between them. CDR3 length equals 13 residues. The CDR3 DNA reads TGTGCCAGCAGCCACGCCCCTACGGGGGGCTACACCTTC. Translated: CASSHAPTGGYTF.

This clonotype showed up many times. This chain connects TRBV6-5 to TRBJ2-4; 10 nucleotides line up with TRBD1. Trimming cost V 2 bases and J 1 base; bases outside gene matches: 2. The CDR3 spans 16 residues. Germline V gives CDR1 MNHEY, CDR2 SVGAGI. The CDR3 DNA follows: TGTGCCAGCAGTTACACGGGACAGGGGGCCAAAAACATTCAGTACTTC. It encodes CASSYTGQGAKNIQYF.

This clonotype has ten or more counts. The rearrangement links TRBV6-2 or TRBV6-3 to TRBJ2-1, with 9 bases lining up with TRBD2. The trim removed 7 bases at V and 8 bases at J, leaving 12 bases unmatched. Germline V gene sequence: CDR1 MNHEY, CDR2 SVGEGT. CDR3 length equals 15 residues. The CDR3 region is CASNDRRGGGDEQFF. The CDR3 coding sequence is TGTGCCAGCAACGACCGGCGGGGGGGTGGCGATGAGCAGTTCTTC.

This clonotype was seen repeatedly, ten times or more. The rearrangement links TRBV11-2 to TRBJ2-5, with 8 positions matching TRBD1. The V gene's germline CDR1 is SGHAT and CDR2 FQNNGV. This CDR3 region has 17 residues. The junction had 10 bases not matched to a gene; V was cut back by 0 bases and J by 4 bases. CDR3 in DNA: TGTGCCAGCAGCTTAGATAGTACGACAGGGGCTGGAGAGACCCAGTACTTC. Translated: CASSLDSTTGAGETQYF.

This clonotype was detected ten times or more. The chain employs TRBV20-1 and TRBJ1-2; 7 positions agree with TRBD1. Germline assignment: CDR1 DFQATT and CDR2 SNEGSKA (reference sequence). With 4 bases clipped from V and 4 bases from J, the junction kept 9 bases outside the gene matches. This CDR3 region has 14 residues. The CDR3 DNA reads as TGCAGTGCTATCCGACAGGGACAGAGCTATGGCTACACCTTC. It codes for CSAIRQGQSYGYTF.